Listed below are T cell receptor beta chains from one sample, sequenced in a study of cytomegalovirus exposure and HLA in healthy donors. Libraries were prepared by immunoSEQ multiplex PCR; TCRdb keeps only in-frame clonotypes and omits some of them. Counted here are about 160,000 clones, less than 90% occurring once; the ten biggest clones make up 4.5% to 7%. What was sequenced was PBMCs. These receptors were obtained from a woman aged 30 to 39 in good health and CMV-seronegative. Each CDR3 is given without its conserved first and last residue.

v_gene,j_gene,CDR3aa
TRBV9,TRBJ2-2,ASSAPSGGGTGELF
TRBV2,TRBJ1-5,ASSAYGQGNQPQH
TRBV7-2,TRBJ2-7,ASSLVASGRRNEQY
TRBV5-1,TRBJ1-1,ASSLEIRGNTEAF
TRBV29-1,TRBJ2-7,SALTGLGEQY
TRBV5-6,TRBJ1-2,ASSLVGGMHGYT
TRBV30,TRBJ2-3,AWADGSYTDTQY
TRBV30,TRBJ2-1,AWAGTSGNNEQF
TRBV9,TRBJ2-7,ASSVALSYEQY
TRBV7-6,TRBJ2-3,ASSLVALRETDTQY
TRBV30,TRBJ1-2,AWSEQNYGYT
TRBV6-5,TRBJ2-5,ASSDSDEETQY
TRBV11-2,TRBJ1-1,ASSSTTLTEAF
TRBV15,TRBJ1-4,ATTLGQGQNEKLF
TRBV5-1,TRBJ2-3,ASSLELTGNPTDTQY
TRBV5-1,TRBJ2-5,ASSLADFGGTETQY
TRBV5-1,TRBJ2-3,ASSPARDTQY
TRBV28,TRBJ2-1,ASSLHGTGSNEQF
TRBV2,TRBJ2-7,ASRPDRGSLRPEQY
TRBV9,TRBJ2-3,ASSVEGQHSDTQY
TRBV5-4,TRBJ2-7,ASSLEVGNNEQY
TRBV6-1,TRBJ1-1,ASREFYDRGLNTEAF
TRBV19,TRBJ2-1,ASSNLGRNEQF
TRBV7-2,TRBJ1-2,ASSLETGKWVGYT
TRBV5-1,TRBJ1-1,ASSLQGVMNTEAF
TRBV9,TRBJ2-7,ASSYGLEGYEQY
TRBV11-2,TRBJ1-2,ASSNSGTYGYT
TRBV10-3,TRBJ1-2,AISEIRLTGQRSHGYT
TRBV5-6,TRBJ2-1,ASSLYHNEQF
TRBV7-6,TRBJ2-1,ASSFGLAGGRTAMGNEQF
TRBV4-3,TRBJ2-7,ASSQDRRGVDEQY
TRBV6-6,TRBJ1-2,ASSYPRGNYGYT
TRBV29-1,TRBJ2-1,SVLTQGPGGPF
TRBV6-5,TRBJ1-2,ASSYSQDNNYGYT
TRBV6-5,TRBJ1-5,ASGGQPQH
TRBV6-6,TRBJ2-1,ASSATSGIMAGEF
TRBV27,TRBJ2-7,ASSFGQGRYEQY
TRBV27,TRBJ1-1,ASSPHSGNTEAF
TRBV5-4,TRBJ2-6,ASSRAGTSGRGAGANVLT
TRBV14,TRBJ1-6,ASSQESIFNSPLH
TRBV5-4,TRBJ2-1,ASSLANDEQF
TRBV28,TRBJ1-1,ASSPTRAPEAF
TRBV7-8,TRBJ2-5,ASSLLAWAGGGETQY
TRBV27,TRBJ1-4,ASTLSGVPSTNEKLF
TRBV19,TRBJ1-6,ASSTHPDSPLH
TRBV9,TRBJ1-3,ASSGGDSGNTIY
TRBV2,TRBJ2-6,ASRDPGANVLT
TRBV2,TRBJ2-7,ASAQWEQY
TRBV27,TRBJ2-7,ASRGPGGEQY